This is a list of T cell receptor beta chains from one sample in a study of breast tumors, draining lymph nodes, adjacent tissues. TCRdb independently ran MiXCR on the multiplex PCR reads; one entry per CDR3 protein. This table has about 17,000 distinct CDR3 sequences, about 60% appearing once. Sequenced material: tumor-adjacent breast tissue. Receptors were obtained from a female donor with breast cancer. Some clones in this sample may be carry-over from other donors' samples. Each CDR3 is given with its conserved first and last residue. The D gene is left open where the match is weak. For some rows the clone size is stated as once, few or many, or as a class when expanded; others skip it.

D gene | J gene | V gene | clone size | CDR3 protein | CDR3 DNA
. | TRBJ1-5 | TRBV12-3/TRBV12-4 | medium-sized | CASSLATGPQGNQPQHF | TGTGCCAGCAGTTTAGCTACAGGGCCCCAAGGCAATCAGCCCCAGCATTTT
. | TRBJ1-6 | TRBV11-2 | . | CASSLGSSYNSPLHF | TGTGCCAGCAGCTTAGGGAGCTCCTATAATTCACCCCTCCACTTT
. | TRBJ1-6 | TRBV7-2 | once | CASGSDGNSPLHF | TGTGCCAGCGGCTCCGACGGAAATTCCCCCCTCCACTTT
. | TRBJ2-7 | TRBV20-1 | few | CSAPRTLNHEQYF | TGCAGTGCTCCACGGACACTAAACCACGAGCAGTACTTC
. | TRBJ1-3 | TRBV24-1 | medium-sized | CATSELGNTIYF | TGTGCCACCAGTGAACTGGGCAACACCATATATTTT
. | TRBJ1-2 | TRBV18 | medium-sized | CASSPSSSGGYGYTF | TGTGCCAGCTCACCCTCGTCGAGTGGAGGCTATGGCTACACCTTC
. | TRBJ2-6 | TRBV2 | many | CASSPKYRTVNFGGANVLTF | TGTGCCAGCAGTCCGAAATACAGGACAGTAAACTTCGGGGGGGCCAACGTCCTGACTTTC
TRBD2 | TRBJ2-1 | TRBV5-1 | many | CASSTQAGGFNEQFF | TGCGCCAGCAGCACACAAGCGGGGGGCTTCAATGAGCAGTTCTTC
. | TRBJ1-5 | TRBV9 | medium-sized | CASSGSGGAGQPQHF | TGTGCCAGCAGCGGGTCGGGGGGCGCGGGGCAGCCCCAGCATTTT
TRBD1 | TRBJ2-7 | TRBV24-1 | . | CATSDSRQGIHEQYF | TGTGCCACCAGTGATTCGAGACAGGGTATCCACGAGCAGTACTTC
TRBD2 | TRBJ2-1 | TRBV20-1 | . | CSARDLTSGGLEQFF | TGCAGTGCTAGAGATTTAACTAGCGGGGGGCTTGAGCAGTTCTTC
TRBD1 | TRBJ2-7 | TRBV15 | large | CATSSLGTGAYEQYF | TGTGCCACCAGCAGCCTCGGGACAGGGGCTTACGAGCAGTACTTC
. | TRBJ1-4 | TRBV7-9 | . | CASSPRQATNEKLFF | TGTGCCAGCAGCCCTAGACAAGCAACTAATGAAAAACTGTTTTTT